This T cell receptor beta chain emerged from a study of regulatory T cells in long-lasting Graves disease (dated by TCRdb to the early 2020s). In the study overall: In the newly diagnosed Graves' disease group, patients had been taking antithyroid drugs for less than 3 months. Peripheral blood TCR sequencing and RNA sequencing compared persistent Graves' disease patients with newly diagnosed Graves' disease patients. The study was conducted in China and was registered as a clinical trial. A total of roughly 35 samples underwent TCR sequencing: around 13 from persistent and roughly 20 from newly diagnosed Graves' disease patients. Broad study findings and their caveats: Sequencing and analysis were restricted to the TCR beta chain. A larger number of public clonotypes was shared among persistent patients (under 3,000) than among newly diagnosed patients (roughly 980). Compared with newly diagnosed patients, patients with persistent Graves' disease had lower TCR Shannon entropy and fewer highly expanded clones, which suggests clonal expansion. Preferential use of TRBV28, TRBJ1-2 and TRBJ2-5 was observed in persistent disease, whereas TRBV20-1 and TRBJ2-1 were favored in newly diagnosed disease. The authors acknowledged the small sample size as a limitation that may reduce accuracy. Only peripheral blood was studied, because thyroid tissue, the primary lesion, was inaccessible.

Preparation of the library involved multiplex PCR. This sample was sequenced with an Illumina HiSeq 4000. CDR3 regions were amplified by Arm-PCR with iRepertoire HTBI primers to construct TCR beta libraries. Before sequencing, the PCR products underwent gel purification. From the authors' description of their analysis: A total of 62 TRBV and approximately 13 TRBJ segments were identified across samples and were used for gene usage analysis of CDR3 amino acid clonotypes. COPE and FqMerger were used to merge filtered high-quality paired reads into contigs. BLAST was used to align contigs to IMGT TRBV, TRBD and TRBJ reference genes, with CDR3 defined following IMGT. Any clonotype with a frequency above 0.1% was counted as a highly expanded clone. Shannon entropy was used to measure repertoire diversity, and the Gini coefficient was used to measure V-J evenness. Clonotypes shared by more than one individual were considered public. TCRdb trimmed the raw reads at Q25, called clones with MiXCR and kept productive beta chains. Each entry is one CDR3 protein sequence, shown with its most common DNA and genes. TCRdb's processing, not the authors', yielded these V and J calls. The sample includes 510,000 or so distinct CDR3 sequences, with around 12% observed a single time. The ten largest account for approximately 9.6% of the sample.

This sample's time point label indicates: newly diagnosed GD, antithyroid drugs for less than 3 months. For both TCR sequencing and RNA sequencing, RNA was extracted from PBMCs in TRIzol. The diagnosis of Graves' disease followed American Thyroid Association guidelines. The patients came from an endocrinology department in Xi'an, China. Each patient gave about 9.1 milliliters of peripheral blood, collected in an EDTA anticoagulant tube. Ficoll Paque Plus density gradient separation was used to isolate PBMCs, and no further T cell sorting was done. An Agilent 2100 Bioanalyzer and agarose gel were used to assess RNA quality, and a NanoDrop 2000 was used to measure RNA concentration. Concerning this clonotype itself: Its cognate antigen has yet to be identified. No base quality information exists; no much larger clone differs at one position.

The CDR1 and CDR2 encoded by the germline V gene are SGHDT and YYEEEE. The cysteine opens and the phenylalanine closes a CDR3 of 14 amino acids. Of the read, only the CDR3 DNA is kept; its 42 bases are in frame from base 1. V is trimmed back by 6 bases and J by 8 bases, and the junction contains 6 bases that no gene match accounts for. These sequences were also reported in another study, on T cells in Graves' hyperthyroidism and ophthalmopathy. From that second study: Graves' hyperthyroidism was defined as stable when no progression to ophthalmopathy occurred over 18 months of follow-up. The hyperthyroidism patients were between 18 and 65 years old and newly diagnosed, with a disease duration of less than 2 months. Patients with uncontrolled infections, other autoimmune diseases, pregnancy or lactation were excluded. Diagnoses relied on clinical symptoms, serum thyroxine and TRAb, thyroid ultrasound and orbital computed tomography. The first round of RT-PCR for the TCR CDR3 was performed with the HTBI primer set and the Qiagen OneStep RT-PCR kit. Most expanded thyroid clonotypes (frequency above 0.001) were also detected in blood, suggesting blood repertoires may reflect thyroid immune responses. Ophthalmopathy was separated from stable hyperthyroidism by a 13 V-J signature model, with over 85% sensitivity and approximately 81% specificity obtained in cross-validation and 80%/75% obtained in testing. In validation, progression to ophthalmopathy was predicted by the model with 70.59% sensitivity and 72.22% specificity, a median of roughly 6.4 months before onset. To identify distinguishing TCR V-J signatures, a discovery cohort of some 99 patients was used, comprising 40 to 45 with Graves' ophthalmopathy and roughly 60 with stable Graves' hyperthyroidism. Prospective prediction of ophthalmopathy was tested in an independent validation cohort of 18 to 20 hyperthyroidism patients and 15 to 17 patients who later progressed to ophthalmopathy. The roughly 99 discovery patients were divided at random into training and test sets in a 7:3 ratio. In addition, the study compared T-cell repertoires in thyroid tissue and in blood from several Graves' hyperthyroidism patients. After blood sampling, hyperthyroidism patients were treated with methimazole at a starting dose of 30 mg daily, and ophthalmopathy patients were treated with high-dose intravenous methylprednisolone. A second multiplex PCR round built the libraries, followed by size selection and purification. Sequencing of the libraries was done on an Illumina HiSeq2000 using paired-end 100 bp reads. SOAPnuke was used to process the raw data, removing reads that contained adapters or uncalled bases, had a mean Phred below 15, or lacked an exact match to the constant primer or identifier. High-quality paired reads were merged using COPE v1.2.5, and each unique nucleotide sequence was defined as a clonotype. Clonotypes were aligned to IMGT TRBV, TRBD and TRBJ reference segments using MiTCR v1.1. The analysis included only V-J combinations with a frequency above 0.0001, which together covered approximately 99% of the repertoires. A TCS score was defined as the ratio of F50 (clonal expansion) to E x V (chaos), with BLOSUM62-based TCRdist applied between CDR3 peptides within each V-J. Welch's t-statistics and random forest reduced several hundred V-J features to 13, which were used in a naive Bayes classifier (R e1071). Sample size was not statistically predetermined, and investigators were not blinded to group allocation. According to the paper, TCR Vbeta CDR3 sequencing was carried out on around 140 peripheral blood samples, which came from under 50 ophthalmopathy, around 74 hyperthyroidism and roughly 17 progressor patients.

The chain uses TRBV5-6 and TRBJ2-3; 13 bases in between match TRBD2. Sequenced here: peripheral blood mononuclear cells (PBMCs), sampled at new diagnosis, from a patient treated with antithyroid drugs. This clonotype was obtained from a woman aged 25-40 years with Graves disease. Donor details come from another sample of the same person, matched by shared clones. The CDR3 region reads CASKPGLAGRTQYF. In nucleotide form, the sequence is TGTGCCAGCAAACCGGGACTAGCGGGACGTACGCAGTATTTT.